The 18 T cell receptor beta chains in this list originate from one sample, sequenced in a study of shared clonotypes between healthy human individuals. Sequenced by immunoSEQ multiplex PCR; TCRdb stores in-frame clones only, minus some. The sample shows fewer than 400,000 clones, about 74% of them seen only once. Sequencing was done on a sample of memory CD4+ T cells sorted from blood. Subset of the sample: CD45RA-negative fraction. The receptor set was obtained from a man younger than 45 in good health.

This clone was seen just once. V gene TRBV7-2 combines with J gene TRBJ2-5; D remains unclear. Trimming removed 3 bases from V and 6 bases from J, with 5 bases in between. The CDR3 consists of 11 residues. Germline CDR1 reads SGHTA; CDR2 reads FQGNSA. The CDR3 DNA reads as TGTGCCAGCAGCTTTGGGCAGACCCAGTACTTC. It encodes CASSFGQTQYF. The full variable domain, with the rest looked up from reference TRBV7-2 and TRBJ2-5, is GAGVSQSPSNKVTEKGKDVELRCDPISGHTALYWYRQSLGQGLEFLIYFQGNSAPDKSGLPSDRFSAERTGGSVSTLTIQRTQQEDSAVYLCASSFGQTQYFGPGTRLLVL.

The chain recombines TRBV5-1 with TRBJ2-5; TRBD1 agrees at 10 bases. Losses at the gene ends were 1 base for V and 3 bases for J; bases not matched to a gene: 3. The CDR3 runs 15 residues. Germline assignment: CDR1 SGHRS and CDR2 YFSETQ. The CDR3 DNA reads as TGCGCCAGCAGCTTGTGGGGACAGGGGAAAGAGACCCAGTACTTC. The encoded protein is CASSLWGQGKETQYF.

The chain carries TRBV27 and TRBJ2-7; D might be TRBD1 or TRBD2, each matching 5 bases. The germline CDR1 and CDR2 sequences are MNHEY and SMNVEV (reference sequence). Trimming cost V 6 bases and J 2 bases, with 17 bases left between them. CDR3 length: 15 residues. The CDR3 is CASSLGGVRPYEQYF. The CDR3 DNA reads as TGTGCCAGCAGCCTTGGGGGAGTGAGGCCCTACGAGCAGTACTTC.

This chain joins TRBV10-3 and TRBJ2-7; 8 positions agree with TRBD2. J gave up 7 bases and V 8 bases, and 16 bases lay outside the gene matches. The CDR3 consists of 15 residues. From germline, CDR1 is ENHRY and CDR2 SYGVKD. CDR3 sequence (DNA): TGTGCCATCCGTTCTGGAGCGGGAGCCCTTGGGGAGCAGTACTTC. The encoded protein is CAIRSGAGALGEQYF.

This chain uses TRBV30 with TRBJ2-7, with TRBD2 matching over 12 bases. J was trimmed by 6 bases and V by 2 bases; bases with no gene match: 8. The CDR3 extends over 15 amino acids. The germline CDR1 and CDR2 sequences are GTSNPN and SVGIG (reference sequence). CDR3 residues: CAWSPRTSGNSEQYF. CDR3 DNA sequence: TGTGCCTGGAGTCCGCGGACTAGCGGGAACTCCGAGCAGTACTTC.

The chain recombines TRBV2 with TRBJ1-6, with D maybe TRBD1 (6 bases). Germline lookup yields CDR1 SNHLY and CDR2 FYNNEI. The CDR3 consists of 13 residues. V lost 4 bases and J 9 bases, leaving 10 bases between the germline ends. The CDR3 here is CASSGQGISPLHF. For the CDR3, the DNA is TGTGCCAGCAGTGGCCAGGGGATTTCACCCCTCCACTTT.

The chain joins TRBV6-1 to TRBJ2-1; no definite D call. Germline loops: CDR1 MNHNS, CDR2 SASEGT. The CDR3 has 10 amino acids. With 9 bases removed from V and 3 bases from J, the gap between germline ends came to 3 bases. CDR3 nucleotide sequence: TGTGCCAGTTTCTACAATGAGCAGTTCTTC. Its translation: CASFYNEQFF.

With regard to this clone: Other DNA sequences within the sample encode an identical CDR3. The rearrangement joins TRBV28 to TRBJ1-1; the D is unclear. V lost 3 bases to trimming and J lost 3 bases, with 5 bases between them. The germline gives CDR1 MDHEN, CDR2 SYDVKM. This CDR3 region has 12 residues. The CDR3, as DNA: TGTGCCAGCAGTTTCCAGGACACTGAAGCTTTCTTT. Its translation is CASSFQDTEAFF. Full variable domain (missing parts from reference TRBV28 and TRBJ1-1): DVKVTQSSRYLVKRTGEKVFLECVQDMDHENMFWYRQDPGLGLRLIYFSYDVKMKEKGDIPEGYSVSREKKERFSLILESASTNQTSMYLCASSFQDTEAFFGQGTRLTVV.

This clone has a handful of counts. The genes are TRBV5-1 and TRBJ1-2, with unresolved D. Germline CDR1 SGHRS, CDR2 YFSETQ. V shed 0 bases and J shed 4 bases, with 10 bases lying between them. This CDR3 contains 14 residues. This CDR3 reads CASSLDPDSYGYTF. In DNA, the CDR3 is TGCGCCAGCAGCTTGGATCCGGATTCCTATGGCTACACCTTC.

As DNA, the CDR3 is TGCGCCAGCAGTGGTCAGGGACTAGCGGGAGGGCGCGAGCAGTTCTTC. This translates into CASSGQGLAGGREQFF. This chain connects TRBV10-2 to TRBJ2-1; 16 bases are a match to TRBD2. This CDR3 spans 16 amino acids. In germline, CDR1 is WSHSY, CDR2 SAAADI. V shed 4 bases, J shed 10 bases, and the junction held 7 bases outside the gene matches.

The chain combines TRBV10-3 with TRBJ2-7; no reliable D call. Deletions cut 10 bases from V and 7 bases from J, with 20 bases between. Germline-derived CDR1 and CDR2 are ENHRY and SYGVKD. CDR3 length equals 13 residues. The CDR3 sequence: CATSSAGLREQYF. DNA for the CDR3: TGTGCCACCAGCTCCGCAGGCTTGAGGGAGCAGTACTTC.

This clone was seen only once. The V call is TRBV4-2, the J call TRBJ2-5; D remains ambiguous. The CDR3 has 16 amino acids. V was cut by 0 bases and J by 5 bases, with 16 bases left in between. Germline V lookup: CDR1 LGHNA, CDR2 YNFKEQ. The CDR3: CASSQDGIIAQETQYF. The CDR3 DNA reads as TGTGCCAGCAGCCAAGATGGGATTATCGCCCAGGAGACCCAGTACTTC.

The sample holds a few counts of this clone. The J gene is TRBJ1-4, the V gene TRBV18, with no clear D. The CDR3 is 12 amino acids. Germline V CDR1 and CDR2: KGHSH, LQKENI. The V gene lost 3 bases and the J gene lost 14 bases, with 13 bases spanning the gap. CDR3 sequence (DNA): TGTGCCAGCTCACCGTCCCCAGATGGTCTGTTTTTT. Protein product: CASSPSPDGLFF.

This clone was seen only once. The chain carries TRBV6-1 and TRBJ1-2, with D possibly TRBD1 on 5 matching bases. This CDR3 has 13 residues. Trimming took off 2 bases at V and 4 bases at J, with 8 bases between the two ends. Germline loops: CDR1 MNHNS, CDR2 SASEGT. Here the CDR3 reads CASSENRIYGYTF. CDR3 coding DNA: TGTGCCAGCAGTGAAAACAGGATCTATGGCTACACCTTC.

The V and J genes are TRBV7-8 and TRBJ1-6; D gene unclear. Germline values: CDR1 SGHVS, CDR2 FQNEAQ. V was cut by 9 bases and J by 9 bases, with 15 bases left in between. CDR3 length: 13 amino acids. In DNA form, the CDR3 reads TGTGCCAGTAGTGGCGGGTTGGGTTCACCCCTCCACTTT. Its protein product is CASSGGLGSPLHF. Supplemented by reference TRBV7-8 and TRBJ1-6, the full variable domain reads GAGVSQSPRYKVAKRGQDVALRCDPISGHVSLFWYQQALGQGPEFLTYFQNEAQLDKSGLPSDRFFAERPEGSVSTLKIQRTQQEDSAVYLCASSGGLGSPLHFGNGTRLTVT.

This clone has a handful of counts. The rearrangement uses TRBV4-3 and TRBJ1-1, with no clear D. This CDR3 is built from 13 residues. Germline V lookup: CDR1 LGHNA, CDR2 YSLEER. Trimming cost V 1 base and J 4 bases, with 7 bases left between them. The CDR3 DNA sequence: TGCGCCAGCAGCCAAGTTTTCGGCACTGAAGCTTTCTTT. Translation gives CASSQVFGTEAFF.

CDR3 sequence (DNA): TGTGCCAGCAGTGAAGGAGGGACAGGGATCTACGAGCAGTACTTC. This translates into CASSEGGTGIYEQYF. The chain has TRBV6-1 and TRBJ2-7; 9 bases agree with TRBD1. CDR1 and CDR2 from the germline V gene are MNHNS and SASEGT. The V gene end was trimmed by 1 base and the J gene end by 3 bases; junction bases not matched to a gene: 4. This CDR3 has 15 residues.

The genes are TRBV6-1 and TRBJ1-1; no firm D call. This CDR3 comprises 12 residues. Per germline, CDR1 MNHNS and CDR2 SASEGT. Trimming took 5 bases from V and 11 from J, leaving 15 bases between them. The CDR3 sequence is CASSLDRSSAFF. The DNA of the CDR3 is TGTGCCAGCAGTCTGGATAGGTCGTCCGCTTTCTTT.